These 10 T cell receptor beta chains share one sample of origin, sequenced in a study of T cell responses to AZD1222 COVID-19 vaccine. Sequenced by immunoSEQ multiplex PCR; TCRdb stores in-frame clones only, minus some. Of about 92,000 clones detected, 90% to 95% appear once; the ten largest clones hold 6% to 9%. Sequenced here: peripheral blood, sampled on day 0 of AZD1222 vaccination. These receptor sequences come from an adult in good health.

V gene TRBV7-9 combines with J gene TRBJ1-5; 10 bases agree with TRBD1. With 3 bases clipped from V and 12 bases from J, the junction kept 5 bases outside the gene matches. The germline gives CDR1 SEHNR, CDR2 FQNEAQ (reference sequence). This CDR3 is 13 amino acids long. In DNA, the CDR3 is TGTGCCAGCAGCTTTGGGACAGGGGCCGACCAGCATTTT. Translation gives CASSFGTGADQHF.

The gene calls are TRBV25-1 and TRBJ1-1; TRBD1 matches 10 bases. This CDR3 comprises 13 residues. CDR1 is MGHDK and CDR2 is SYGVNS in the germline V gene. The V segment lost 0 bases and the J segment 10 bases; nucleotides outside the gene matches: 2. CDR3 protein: CASSEYRDRGAFF. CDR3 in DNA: TGTGCCAGCAGTGAATACCGGGACAGGGGAGCTTTCTTT.

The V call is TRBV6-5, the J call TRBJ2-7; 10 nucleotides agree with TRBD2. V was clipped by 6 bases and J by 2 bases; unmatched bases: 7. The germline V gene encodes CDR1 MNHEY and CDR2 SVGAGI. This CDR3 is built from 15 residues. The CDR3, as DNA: TGTGCCAGCAGGGTGACTAGCGGGTCAGCCTACGAGCAGTACTTC. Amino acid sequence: CASRVTSGSAYEQYF.

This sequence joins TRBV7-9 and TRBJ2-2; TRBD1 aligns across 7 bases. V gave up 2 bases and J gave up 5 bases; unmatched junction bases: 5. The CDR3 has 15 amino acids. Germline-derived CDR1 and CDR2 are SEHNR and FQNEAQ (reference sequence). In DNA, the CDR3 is TGTGCCAGCAGCTTAAGGGCAGGGGGAACCGGGGAGCTGTTTTTT. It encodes CASSLRAGGTGELFF. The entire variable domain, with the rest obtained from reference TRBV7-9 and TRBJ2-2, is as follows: DTGVSQNPRHKITKRGQNVTFRCDPISEHNRLYWYRQTLGQGPEFLTYFQNEAQLEKSRLLSDRFSAERPKGSFSTLEIQRTEQGDSAMYLCASSLRAGGTGELFFGEGSRLTVL.

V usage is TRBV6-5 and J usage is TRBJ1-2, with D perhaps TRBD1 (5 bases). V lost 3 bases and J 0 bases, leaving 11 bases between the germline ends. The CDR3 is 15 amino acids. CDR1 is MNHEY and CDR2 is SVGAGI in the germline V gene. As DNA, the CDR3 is TGTGCCAGCAGTTATGGACATGAGACTAACTATGGCTACACCTTC. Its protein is CASSYGHETNYGYTF.

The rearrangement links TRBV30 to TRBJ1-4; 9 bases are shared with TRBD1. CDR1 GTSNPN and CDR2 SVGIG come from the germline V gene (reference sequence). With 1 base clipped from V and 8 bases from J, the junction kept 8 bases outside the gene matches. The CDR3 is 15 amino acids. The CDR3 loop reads CAWSAMDRGGEKLFF. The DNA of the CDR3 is TGTGCCTGGAGTGCCATGGACAGGGGAGGAGAAAAACTGTTTTTT.

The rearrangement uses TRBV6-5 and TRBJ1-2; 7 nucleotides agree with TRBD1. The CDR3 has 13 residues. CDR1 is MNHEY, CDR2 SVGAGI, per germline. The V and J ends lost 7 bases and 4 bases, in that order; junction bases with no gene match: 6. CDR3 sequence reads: CASTFRDSYGYTF. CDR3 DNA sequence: TGTGCCAGCACTTTTCGGGACAGCTATGGCTACACCTTC.

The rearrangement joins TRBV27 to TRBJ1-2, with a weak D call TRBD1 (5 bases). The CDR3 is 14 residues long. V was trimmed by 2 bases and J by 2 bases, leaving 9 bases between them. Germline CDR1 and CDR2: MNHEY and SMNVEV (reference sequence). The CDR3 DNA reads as TGTGCCAGCAGTTTAACAGGCCAGAACTATGGCTACACCTTC. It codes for CASSLTGQNYGYTF.

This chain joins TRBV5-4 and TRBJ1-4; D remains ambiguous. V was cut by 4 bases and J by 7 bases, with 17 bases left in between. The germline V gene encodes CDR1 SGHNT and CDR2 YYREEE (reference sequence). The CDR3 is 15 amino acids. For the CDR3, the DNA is TGTGCCAGCAGCCCTCAGGATGATAGTGGTGAAAAACTGTTTTTT. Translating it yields CASSPQDDSGEKLFF.

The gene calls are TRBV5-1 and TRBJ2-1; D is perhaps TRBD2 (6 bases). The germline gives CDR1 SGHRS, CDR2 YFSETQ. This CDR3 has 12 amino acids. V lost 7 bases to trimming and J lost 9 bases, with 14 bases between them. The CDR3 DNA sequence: TGCGCCAGCCGCTCTAACGGGGGTGAGCAGTTCTTC. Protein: CASRSNGGEQFF.